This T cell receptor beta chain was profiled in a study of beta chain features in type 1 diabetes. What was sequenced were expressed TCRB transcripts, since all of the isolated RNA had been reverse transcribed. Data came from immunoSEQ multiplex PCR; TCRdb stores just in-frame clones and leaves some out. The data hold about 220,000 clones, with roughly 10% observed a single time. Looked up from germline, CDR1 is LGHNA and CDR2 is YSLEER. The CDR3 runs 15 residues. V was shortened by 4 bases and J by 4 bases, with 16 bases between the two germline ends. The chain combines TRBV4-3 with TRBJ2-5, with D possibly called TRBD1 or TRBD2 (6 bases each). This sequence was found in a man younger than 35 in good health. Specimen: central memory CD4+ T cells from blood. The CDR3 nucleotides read TGCGCCAGCAGCCCGAGGTGGGGGGCTGGAGAGACCCAGTACTTC. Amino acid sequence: CASSPRWGAGETQYF.